The 25 T cell receptor beta chains below come from one sample, sequenced in a study of identical twins listed by TCRdb under 2016. The library was built by means of 5' RACE. Sequencing relied on an Illumina HiSeq 2000. The public sequencing data were trimmed at Q25 with fastp and processed into clonotypes with MiXCR by TCRdb, which kept only in-frame beta chains. Rows are unified per CDR3 protein, each entry keeping the most common DNA and genes. Present in this sample are roughly 570,000 distinct CDR3 sequences, 7.5% to 10% of which were seen just once. Jointly, the top ten make up roughly 3% of the sample. In addition, the sample was reused for a study of yellow fever vaccine responses in identical twins.

Material: PBMCs. Source of these receptors: a woman aged 18-29 years in good health.

This clonotype has more than one count but fewer than ten. CDR3 in amino acids: CASRDIDTGELFF. DNA for the CDR3: TGTGCCAGCCGGGACATAGACACCGGGGAGCTGTTTTTT. The genes are TRBV10-3 and TRBJ2-2; D perhaps matches TRBD1 (6 bases). CDR3 length: 13 amino acids. Germline CDR1 reads ENHRY; CDR2 reads SYGVKD. Trimming pared 10 bases from V and 3 bases from J, leaving 12 bases between.

V usage is TRBV7-3 and J usage is TRBJ2-5; 7 bases fit TRBD1. The CDR3 contains 15 residues. CDR1 is SGHTA, CDR2 FQGTGA, per germline. Unmatched junction bases numbered 9, after V lost 6 bases and J lost 2 bases. The CDR3 loop reads CASSSWTGKQETQYF. In nucleotides, the CDR3 is TGTGCCAGCAGTTCCTGGACAGGCAAGCAAGAGACCCAGTACTTC.

This chain links TRBV7-6 with TRBJ2-6; TRBD1 agrees at 12 bases. The CDR3 is 19 residues long. The J segment lost 4 bases and the V segment lost 5 bases, leaving 12 bases of the junction unmatched. The germline gives CDR1 SGHVS, CDR2 FNYEAQ. The CDR3 is CASSLSYGTGGSGANVLTF. CDR3 DNA sequence: TGTGCCAGCAGCCTGAGTTATGGGACAGGGGGCTCCGGGGCCAACGTCCTGACTTTC.

DNA of the CDR3: TGTGCCATCACCGCGGGACGCCAAGAGACCCAGTACTTC. Protein product: CAITAGRQETQYF. The rearrangement joins TRBV10-3 to TRBJ2-5, with D possibly matching TRBD2 (6 bases). Germline V gene data show CDR1 as ENHRY and CDR2 as SYGVKD. The length of the CDR3 is 13 residues. V was pared by 7 bases and J by 1 base, with 10 bases between.

The rearrangement joins TRBV7-6 to TRBJ2-2; 9 bases fit TRBD2. Germline values: CDR1 SGHVS, CDR2 FNYEAQ. CDR3 length: 19 residues. With V trimmed by 0 bases and J by 6 bases, 14 bases remained unmatched. The CDR3, as DNA: TGTGCCAGCAGCTTAGCCTTGTCTATCGCGGGAGGGTCGGCCGGGGAGCTGTTTTTT. This encodes CASSLALSIAGGSAGELFF.

This chain uses TRBV18 with TRBJ2-3; D gene uncertain. The CDR3 runs 13 residues. V lost 2 bases and J lost 4, with 7 bases in between. Germline loops: CDR1 KGHSH, CDR2 LQKENI. The CDR3: CASSPIVADTQYF. CDR3 bases: TGTGCCAGCTCACCAATTGTCGCAGATACGCAGTATTTT.

This clonotype came up a few times. This chain uses TRBV5-1 with TRBJ2-5; 13 nucleotides agree with TRBD2. V lost 5 bases to trimming and J lost 4 bases; unmatched junction nucleotides: 5. The CDR3 covers 15 residues. In germline, CDR1 is SGHRS, CDR2 YFSETQ. The DNA for the CDR3 is TGCGCCAGCAGAACTAGCGGGGGGGCCGGAGAGACCCAGTACTTC. Its translation: CASRTSGGAGETQYF.

This clonotype was found many times. In nucleotides, the CDR3 is TGTGCTAGTGGAAGCGGGAGGGTTGAGCAGTTCTTC. Translation: CASGSGRVEQFF. J is TRBJ2-1 and V is TRBV12-5; 10 nucleotides align to TRBD2. V lost 6 bases and J lost 9; bases outside the gene matches: 2. The CDR3 consists of 12 residues. In germline, CDR1 is LGHNT, CDR2 FRNRAP.

In its sample, this clonotype was seen a few times. At one end the junction does not follow the germline gene, possibly because of a read error. The chain uses TRBV20-1 and TRBJ2-1; 7 bases are shared with TRBD1. This CDR3 comprises 16 residues. CDR1 DFQATT and CDR2 SNEGSKA come from the germline V gene (reference sequence). CDR3 in amino acids: CCARDLWTGSYNEQFF. CDR3 in DNA: TGCTGTGCTAGAGATCTTTGGACAGGTTCCTACAATGAGCAGTTCTTC.

This clonotype was counted ten times or more. The chain combines TRBV28 with TRBJ2-5; D is possibly TRBD2 (5 bases). The CDR3 spans 15 residues. Trimming cost V 3 bases and J 1 base, with 12 bases left between them. Germline loops: CDR1 MDHEN, CDR2 SYDVKM. The CDR3 is CASSFQRNIQETQYF. As DNA, the CDR3 is TGTGCCAGCAGTTTCCAGCGGAATATCCAAGAGACCCAGTACTTC.

This clonotype has only a few counts. The CDR3 here is CSASQASGRARGELFF. The DNA for the CDR3 is TGCAGTGCTAGCCAGGCTAGCGGGAGGGCCAGGGGGGAGCTGTTTTTT. The gene calls are TRBV20-1 and TRBJ2-2, with 12 bases fitting TRBD2. This CDR3 comprises 16 residues. The germline gives CDR1 DFQATT, CDR2 SNEGSKA (reference sequence). J gave up 8 bases and V 3 bases, and 10 bases lay outside the gene matches.

The genes are TRBV7-8 and TRBJ2-1; TRBD1 matches 8 bases. Losses at the gene ends were 7 bases for V and 7 bases for J; bases not matched to a gene: 15. CDR1 and CDR2 from the germline V gene are SGHVS and FQNEAQ. The CDR3 length is 16 residues. The CDR3 region is CASTSRRTGSSNEQFF. CDR3 DNA: TGTGCCAGCACATCCCGGAGGACAGGGTCGTCAAATGAGCAGTTCTTC.

The CDR3 protein is CASSVGRGETQYF. The DNA for the CDR3 is TGTGCCAGCAGTGTCGGGAGGGGGGAGACCCAGTACTTC. The gene calls are TRBV6-4 and TRBJ2-5, with 8 bases aligning to TRBD2. The CDR3 is made up of 13 amino acids. Trimming cost V 4 bases and J 5 bases; bases outside gene matches: 3. CDR1 and CDR2 from the germline V gene are MRHNA and SNTAGT.

This clonotype was seen ten or more times. The rearrangement joins TRBV6-1 to TRBJ2-1; D might be TRBD2 (5 bases). The length of the CDR3 is 14 residues. Germline V gene sequence: CDR1 MNHNS, CDR2 SASEGT. The V end was cut by 7 bases, the J end by 0 bases, with 10 bases between. The CDR3 protein is CASNAGVSYNEQFF. As DNA, the CDR3 is TGTGCCAGCAACGCGGGCGTCTCCTACAATGAGCAGTTCTTC.

The chain uses TRBV2 and TRBJ2-2, with 8 positions matching TRBD1. CDR1 is SNHLY, CDR2 FYNNEI, per germline. The CDR3 is 15 residues long. The V and J ends lost 7 bases and 4 bases, in that order; junction bases with no gene match: 8. The CDR3 reads CASKDRDVATGELFF. The CDR3 bases are TGTGCCAGCAAGGACAGGGATGTGGCCACCGGGGAGCTGTTTTTT. Full variable domain (rest looked up from reference TRBV2 and TRBJ2-2): EPEVTQTPSHQVTQMGQEVILRCVPISNHLYFYWYRQILGQKVEFLVSFYNNEISEKSEIFDDQFSVERPDGSNFTLKIRSTKLEDSAMYFCASKDRDVATGELFFGEGSRLTVL.

This clonotype was recorded many times. This chain connects TRBV20-1 to TRBJ1-5, with D unresolved. This CDR3 has 17 amino acids. Germline CDR1 DFQATT, CDR2 SNEGSKA (reference sequence). Trimming shortened V by 3 bases and J by 2 bases, and 20 bases separated the two germline ends. The CDR3 bases are TGCAGTGCTAGTCGCAGTCTTCCTAATAATGGCAATCAGCCCCAGCATTTT. Translating it yields CSASRSLPNNGNQPQHF.

V gene TRBV4-2 combines with J gene TRBJ2-1; D gene uncertain. CDR3 length: 16 residues. From germline, CDR1 is LGHNA and CDR2 YNFKEQ. Trimming removed 0 bases at V and 2 bases at J, with 11 bases between. Written as DNA, the CDR3 is TGTGCCAGCAGCCAAGATTTCCCAGGCACCTACAATGAGCAGTTCTTC. This codes for CASSQDFPGTYNEQFF.

The sample holds many counts of this clonotype. V usage is TRBV5-1 and J usage is TRBJ1-1; unclear D gene. Germline CDR1 reads SGHRS; CDR2 reads YFSETQ. The CDR3 is 12 residues long. V was shortened by 4 bases and J by 6 bases, with 10 bases between the two germline ends. CDR3 bases: TGCGCCAGCAGCGGTAGGGAATCTGAAGCTTTCTTT. Encoded protein: CASSGRESEAFF. Looking up the rest from reference TRBV5-1 and TRBJ1-1 gives the full variable domain: KAGVTQTPRYLIKTRGQQVTLSCSPISGHRSVSWYQQTPGQGLQFLFEYFSETQRNKGNFPGRFSGRQFSNSRSEMNVSTLELGDSALYLCASSGRESEAFFGQGTRLTVV.

In its sample, this clonotype was seen a few times. V and J are TRBV18 and TRBJ1-1, with no clear D. CDR1 KGHSH and CDR2 LQKENI come from the germline V gene. CDR3 length: 13 amino acids. The V end was cut by 4 bases, the J end by 8 bases, with 14 bases between. The CDR3 loop is CASSLPIGTEAFF. The CDR3 region has the DNA TGTGCCAGCTCACTACCTATCGGCACCGAAGCTTTCTTT.

The sample holds a few counts of this clonotype. The V and J genes are TRBV18 and TRBJ2-1; 11 positions match TRBD2. CDR3 length equals 20 residues. Per the germline V gene, CDR1 is KGHSH and CDR2 is LQKENI. Trimming took 8 bases from V and 9 from J; bases not matched to a gene: 27. In DNA, the CDR3 is TGTGCCAGCAGGTCCTTCCCTACCGTAGCGGGAGGGCCTAGATCCGGTGAGCAGTTCTTC. Its translation is CASRSFPTVAGGPRSGEQFF.

The V call is TRBV20-1, the J call TRBJ2-7; 8 bases agree with TRBD2. The germline CDR1 and CDR2 sequences are DFQATT and SNEGSKA (reference sequence). The CDR3 has 14 amino acids. After removal of 6 bases from V and 0 bases from J, the junction contained 7 bases not matched to a gene. For the CDR3, the DNA is TGCAGTGCCCCCCCCGCGGGGGGCTCCTACGAGCAGTACTTC. Translating it yields CSAPPAGGSYEQYF.

This clonotype occurred a few times. This sequence joins TRBV6-1 and TRBJ2-2; D not resolved. This CDR3 is built from 16 residues. Trimming took off 6 bases at V and 1 base at J, with 15 bases between the two ends. Germline V CDR1 and CDR2: MNHNS, SASEGT. The CDR3 sequence is CASSELPGQNTGELFF. CDR3 nucleotide sequence: TGTGCCAGCAGCGAGCTCCCGGGCCAGAACACCGGGGAGCTGTTTTTT.

The genes are TRBV6-6 and TRBJ2-3; unclear D gene. Trimming stripped 8 bases from V and 2 bases from J, with 8 bases between. The CDR3 has 12 amino acids. From germline, CDR1 is MNHNY and CDR2 SVGAGI (reference sequence). The CDR3 nucleotides read TGTGCCAGCCGCTTCCCCACAGATACGCAGTATTTT. Translated, it gives CASRFPTDTQYF.

This chain joins TRBV20-1 and TRBJ2-3, with 10 bases lining up with TRBD2. The CDR3 consists of 15 residues. V trimming: 3 bases; J trimming: 3 bases; junction bases outside the gene matches: 6. The germline gives CDR1 DFQATT, CDR2 SNEGSKA (reference sequence). The CDR3 spells CSASWGTSVTDTQYF. CDR3 in DNA: TGCAGTGCTAGCTGGGGGACTAGCGTAACAGATACGCAGTATTTT.

The chain is built from TRBV11-2 and TRBJ2-1; D is undetermined. This CDR3 is 11 amino acids long. V gave up 4 bases and J gave up 8 bases, with 6 bases separating them. Germline CDR1 SGHAT, CDR2 FQNNGV. CDR3 region: CASSSLHEQFF. For the CDR3, the DNA is TGTGCCAGCAGCTCCCTCCATGAGCAGTTCTTC.